These 25 T cell receptor beta chains were sequenced from one sample in a study of regulatory T cells in long-lasting Graves disease. Investigators prepared the TCR beta libraries by applying iRepertoire HTBI primers and Arm-PCR of CDR3 regions. TCRdb re-called the multiplex PCR reads with MiXCR, one entry per CDR3 protein. The sample includes 500,000 to 700,000 distinct CDR3 sequences, roughly 15% seen only once; the top ten take around a sixth. The sample's time point: newly diagnosed GD, antithyroid drugs for less than 3 months. PBMC-extracted RNA yielded the TCR library. This sample was shared with a second study, whose subject was T cells in Graves' hyperthyroidism and ophthalmopathy.

The sample here was peripheral blood mononuclear cells (PBMCs), taken at new diagnosis, from a patient treated with antithyroid drugs. Receptors originate from a woman aged 25 to 45 with Graves disease.

V and J are TRBV30 and TRBJ2-4; weak D call: TRBD2 (6 bases). The V gene lost 1 base and the J gene lost 2 bases, with 9 bases spanning the gap. The CDR3 length is 14 residues. Germline V gene lookup returns CDR1 GTSNPN and CDR2 SVGIG (reference sequence). The CDR3 spells CAWSGRGPKNIQYF. The CDR3 DNA follows: TGTGCCTGGAGTGGGAGGGGTCCCAAAAACATTCAGTACTTC. Supplemented by reference TRBV30 and TRBJ2-4, the full variable domain reads SQTIHQWPATLVQPVGSPLSLECTVEGTSNPNLYWYRQAAGRGLQLLFYSVGIGQISSEVPQNLSASRPQDRQFILSSKKLLLSDSGFYLCAWSGRGPKNIQYFGAGTRLSVL.

The chain is built from TRBV7-2 and TRBJ2-3; 12 positions agree with TRBD1. Per the germline V gene, CDR1 is SGHTA and CDR2 is FQGNSA. Losses at the gene ends were 5 bases for V and 4 bases for J; bases not matched to a gene: 4. CDR3 size: 15 residues. CDR3 amino acids: CASSIGTGGADTQYF. CDR3 DNA sequence: TGTGCCAGCAGCATAGGGACAGGGGGCGCAGATACGCAGTATTTT.

The genes are TRBV6-6 and TRBJ1-2, with D tentatively TRBD1 (6 bases). The CDR3 is made up of 16 amino acids. From germline, CDR1 is MNHNY and CDR2 SVGAGI (reference sequence). Trimming pared 2 bases from V and 3 bases from J, leaving 16 bases between. The CDR3 DNA sequence: TGTGCCAGCAGTTACCCGAGTGGGGGCTATCACTATGGCTACACCTTC. This gives the protein CASSYPSGGYHYGYTF.

This clonotype was seen ten or more times. The gene calls are TRBV28 and TRBJ1-5, with D uncertain. The V and J ends lost 5 bases and 2 bases respectively, with 16 bases between them. The CDR3 length is 16 residues. CDR1 and CDR2 from the germline V gene are MDHEN and SYDVKM. The chain's CDR3 is CASSENVVVGNQPQHF. The CDR3 bases are TGTGCCAGCAGTGAGAACGTGGTTGTGGGCAATCAGCCCCAGCATTTT.

This clonotype was counted many times. The rearrangement links TRBV7-8 to TRBJ2-5; the match to TRBD1 covers 9 bases. After removal of 4 bases from V and 1 base from J, the junction contained 10 bases not matched to a gene. Germline CDR1 is SGHVS and CDR2 is FQNEAQ. The CDR3 has 17 residues. CDR3 protein: CASSWRGTGQLQETQYF. As DNA, the CDR3 is TGTGCCAGCAGCTGGCGCGGGACAGGGCAACTCCAAGAGACCCAGTACTTC. The variable domain in full, completed from reference TRBV7-8 and TRBJ2-5, reads GAGVSQSPRYKVAKRGQDVALRCDPISGHVSLFWYQQALGQGPEFLTYFQNEAQLDKSGLPSDRFFAERPEGSVSTLKIQRTQQEDSAVYLCASSWRGTGQLQETQYFGPGTRLLVL.

The CDR3 loop is CASSASGGELFF. The CDR3 DNA is TGTGCCAGCAGCGCCTCCGGGGGGGAGCTGTTTTTT. The rearrangement links TRBV2 to TRBJ2-2; D is uncertain. V dropped 6 bases and J dropped 8 bases, with 10 bases sitting between them. The CDR3 length is 12 residues. From germline, CDR1 is SNHLY and CDR2 FYNNEI.

As regards this clonotype: A clone one base away is much larger, so this may be a read error. This chain joins TRBV28 and TRBJ2-6; D unclear. This CDR3 has 14 amino acids. CDR1 and CDR2 (germline): MDHEN, SYDVKM. The CDR3 region has the DNA TGTGCCAGCCATACCCCTGGTGGGCCCAACGTCCTGACTTTC. This translates into CASHTPGGPNVLTF.

The table lists this clonotype with many counts. DNA of the CDR3: TGTGCCAGCAGTTTATTCAATGAGCAGTTCTTC. This sequence encodes CASSLFNEQFF. V and J are TRBV27 and TRBJ2-1; D uncertain. CDR3 length equals 11 residues. Trimming took 1 base from V and 6 from J, leaving 1 base between them. CDR1 is MNHEY, CDR2 SMNVEV, per germline (reference sequence).

This clonotype was seen only a few times. The rearrangement uses TRBV6-1 and TRBJ2-1, with 8 bases matching TRBD1. After removal of 6 bases from V and 3 bases from J, the junction contained 7 bases not matched to a gene. Germline V gene data show CDR1 as MNHNS and CDR2 as SASEGT. This CDR3 is 15 amino acids long. The CDR3 coding sequence is TGTGCCAGCAGCCCTGACAGGGGTCACTACAATGAGCAGTTCTTC. Its protein product is CASSPDRGHYNEQFF.

This rearrangement joins TRBV7-9 to TRBJ2-1; 8 bases match TRBD2. The CDR3 consists of 20 residues. CDR1 SEHNR and CDR2 FQNEAQ come from the germline V gene (reference sequence). J gave up 5 bases and V 3 bases, and 21 bases lay outside the gene matches. In DNA, the CDR3 is TGTGCCAGCAGCTTGCCTCTTGGGGCTAGCGGGTATCGGCTCAACAATGAGCAGTTCTTC. Protein: CASSLPLGASGYRLNNEQFF.

Concerning this clonotype: A much more abundant neighbour one base away suggests this may be a read error. This CDR3 fails to terminate in the conserved phenylalanine or tryptophan, so it likely reflects a read error. CDR3 sequence (DNA): TGTGCCAGTTGGGACGCCGGCTATGGCTACACCTCC. Translation gives CASWDAGYGYTS. J is TRBJ1-2 and V is TRBV28; maybe TRBD1 (5 bases). The CDR3 consists of 12 residues. Trimming cost V 9 bases and J 4 bases, with 12 bases left between them. Germline V CDR1 and CDR2: MDHEN, SYDVKM.

This chain uses TRBV9 with TRBJ2-1, with D possibly being TRBD2 (6 bases). With 3 bases removed from V and 9 bases from J, the gap between germline ends came to 22 bases. Germline-derived CDR1 and CDR2 are SGDLS and YYNGEE. The CDR3 covers 16 residues. CDR3 sequence: CASSAGVGGEWAEQFF. The CDR3 nucleotides are TGTGCCAGCAGCGCCGGGGTGGGGGGAGAGTGGGCTGAGCAGTTCTTC.

The chain has TRBV20-1 and TRBJ2-1; TRBD2 agrees at 13 bases. CDR1 and CDR2 (germline): DFQATT, SNEGSKA (reference sequence). Unmatched junction bases numbered 2, after V lost 2 bases and J lost 4 bases. The CDR3 consists of 15 residues. CDR3 protein: CSARPLAGGYNEQFF. The CDR3 coding sequence is TGCAGTGCTAGACCACTAGCGGGAGGGTACAATGAGCAGTTCTTC.

This clonotype occurred a few times. V is TRBV14 and J is TRBJ2-2; D is perhaps TRBD1 (5 bases). Trimming cost V 0 bases and J 1 base, with 9 bases left between them. The CDR3 contains 16 residues. Germline-derived CDR1 and CDR2 are SGHDN and FVKESK. CDR3 sequence (DNA): TGTGCCAGCAGCCAAGATCTAAGGGGGAACACCGGGGAGCTGTTTTTT. It encodes CASSQDLRGNTGELFF. The full variable domain, completed using reference TRBV14 and TRBJ2-2, is EAGVTQFPSHSVIEKGQTVTLRCDPISGHDNLYWYRRVMGKEIKFLLHFVKESKQDESGMPNNRFLAERTGGTYSTLKVQPAELEDSGVYFCASSQDLRGNTGELFFGEGSRLTVL.

This clonotype has ten or more counts. This chain connects TRBV28 to TRBJ1-3; D not certain. CDR3 size: 17 residues. Trimming shortened V by 0 bases and J by 0 bases, and 12 bases separated the two germline ends. Per the germline V gene, CDR1 is MDHEN and CDR2 is SYDVKM. The CDR3 DNA sequence: TGTGCCAGCAGTTTATGGCCGGCGCCCCTCTCTGGAAACACCATATATTTT. It translates to CASSLWPAPLSGNTIYF.

Many counts were recorded for this clonotype. This chain uses TRBV6-1 with TRBJ1-1; D gene unclear. The CDR3 runs 11 residues. V lost 8 bases and J lost 5, with 9 bases in between. CDR1 MNHNS and CDR2 SASEGT come from the germline V gene. The CDR3 is CASERETEAFF. For the CDR3, the DNA is TGTGCCAGCGAGAGAGAAACTGAAGCTTTCTTT.

This clonotype was seen many times. The gene calls are TRBV12-3 or TRBV12-4 and TRBJ2-3; D not certain. V was clipped by 6 bases and J by 14 bases, with 18 bases between them. CDR3 length equals 12 residues. The chain's CDR3 is CASSGISQYGYF. CDR3 nucleotide sequence: TGTGCCAGCAGCGGAATAAGTCAATACGGGTATTTT.

This clonotype has a handful of counts. This chain uses TRBV27 with TRBJ1-1; D remains unclear. V lost 2 bases and J lost 1, with 11 bases in between. This CDR3 spans 15 amino acids. The germline gives CDR1 MNHEY, CDR2 SMNVEV (reference sequence). As DNA, the CDR3 is TGTGCCAGCAGTTTAGCGGCGGCCCCGAACACTGAAGCTTTCTTT. It is translated as CASSLAAAPNTEAFF.

This clonotype was seen repeatedly, ten times or more. This sequence joins TRBV6-1 and TRBJ2-7; perhaps TRBD2 as D (5 bases). This CDR3 has 13 amino acids. The germline V gene encodes CDR1 MNHNS and CDR2 SASEGT. Trimming took off 5 bases at V and 3 bases at J, with 11 bases between the two ends. CDR3 in amino acids: CASSRSGDYEQYF. CDR3 sequence (DNA): TGTGCCAGCAGTAGAAGCGGAGACTACGAGCAGTACTTC.

The table lists this clonotype with a few counts. V gene TRBV9 combines with J gene TRBJ2-3; TRBD1 is a possible D gene (5 bases). Between the trimmed V and J ends, which lost 0 bases and 6 bases, there was a span of 11 bases. This CDR3 contains 14 residues. Germline CDR1 is SGDLS and CDR2 is YYNGEE. CDR3 region: CASSVEVGHDTQYF. The CDR3 DNA reads as TGTGCCAGCAGCGTAGAAGTTGGACACGATACGCAGTATTTT.

This clonotype was picked up a small number of times. V gene TRBV6-5 combines with J gene TRBJ1-2; D might be TRBD1 (6 bases). The V end lost 0 bases, the J end lost 2 bases, and 13 bases lay between the germline ends. Germline assignment: CDR1 MNHEY and CDR2 SVGAGI. CDR3 length: 16 amino acids. The CDR3, as DNA: TGTGCCAGCAGTTACTCAGGACAGCCTCCCAACTATGGCTACACCTTC. This sequence encodes CASSYSGQPPNYGYTF.

This clonotype was observed many times. Here the CDR3 DNA reads TGTGCCAGCAGCCCGAACTCTTATGACCGGTCGACCCAGCATTTT. Protein product: CASSPNSYDRSTQHF. This rearrangement joins TRBV7-2 to TRBJ1-5, with D hard to call. The CDR3 is 15 amino acids. V lost 5 bases and J lost 11, with 22 bases in between. The germline CDR1 and CDR2 sequences are SGHTA and FQGNSA.

This clonotype appeared a few times. The chain carries TRBV19 and TRBJ2-1; TRBD2 agrees at 7 bases. Germline assignment: CDR1 LNHDA and CDR2 SQIVND (reference sequence). The CDR3 has 15 residues. The ends lost 2 bases at V and 9 bases at J; junction bases unmatched: 10. The CDR3 DNA reads as TGTGCCAGTAGTATAAATGGGGGGGAGGACGTTGAGCAGTTCTTC. It specifies CASSINGGEDVEQFF. Filled out from reference TRBV19 and TRBJ2-1, the complete variable domain reads DGGITQSPKYLFRKEGQNVTLSCEQNLNHDAMYWYRQDPGQGLRLIYYSQIVNDFQKGDIAEGYSVSREKKESFPLTVTSAQKNPTAFYLCASSINGGEDVEQFFGPGTRLTVL.

This clonotype was detected many times. This chain joins TRBV5-1 and TRBJ2-3, with TRBD1 matching 9 bases. The CDR3 has 15 amino acids. Per the germline V gene, CDR1 is SGHRS and CDR2 is YFSETQ. Unmatched junction bases numbered 4, after V lost 4 bases and J lost 1 base. The CDR3 protein is CASSRGQGGTDTQYF. CDR3 nucleotides: TGCGCCAGCAGCAGGGGACAGGGAGGCACAGATACGCAGTATTTT.

This clonotype was picked up a small number of times. The chain uses TRBV3-1 and TRBJ2-1; no clear D gene. Germline assignment: CDR1 LGHDT and CDR2 YNNKEL (reference sequence). Trimming took 2 bases from V and 7 from J, leaving 12 bases between them. This CDR3 comprises 14 residues. CDR3 DNA: TGTGCCAGCAGCCAAATCTCCCGTGGGAATGAGCAGTTCTTC. Amino acids: CASSQISRGNEQFF.